The clone carrying this T cell receptor (beta chain) was observed many times. Its antigen is as yet unknown. With approximately 470 ng total RNA as template and a constant-region primer, TCR beta cDNA was made. Library construction for TCR beta comprised three nested multiplex PCR rounds performed with slightly modified ARM-PCR. A C-beta reverse primer was combined with TRBV1-TRBV30 forward primers in the first two PCR rounds, and each round had approximately 9 cycles. TCRdb processed the multiplex PCR reads anew with MiXCR; each CDR3 protein has one entry. The data show some 95,000 distinct CDR3 sequences, with about 73% seen just once and 27% held by the top ten. The sample belongs to a study of tumor-infiltrating lymphocytes in primary liver carcinoma. Study observations and caveats: Blood fell significantly below tumors in its top-250-clone fraction (p = 0.039).

The V and J ends lost 6 bases and 4 bases, in that order; junction bases with no gene match: 12. The V gene's germline CDR1 is MNHNY and CDR2 SVGAGI (reference sequence). There are 15 residues in the CDR3. For each extraction, RNA and DNA were obtained together from about 21-30 mg of unsorted bulk tissue. Primary liver carcinoma, confirmed by histopathology, was surgically resected. The study enrolled treatment-naive patients with chronic HBV infection. This chain joins TRBV6-6 and TRBJ2-7; TRBD2 aligns across 7 bases. The specimen sequenced was tumor-adjacent normal liver tissue. The clonotype was recovered from a middle-aged man with primary liver carcinoma and hepatitis B virus infection. CDR3 region: CASREGLNPIYEQYF. CDR3 sequence (DNA): TGTGCCAGCAGGGAGGGACTAAACCCGATTTACGAGCAGTACTTC.